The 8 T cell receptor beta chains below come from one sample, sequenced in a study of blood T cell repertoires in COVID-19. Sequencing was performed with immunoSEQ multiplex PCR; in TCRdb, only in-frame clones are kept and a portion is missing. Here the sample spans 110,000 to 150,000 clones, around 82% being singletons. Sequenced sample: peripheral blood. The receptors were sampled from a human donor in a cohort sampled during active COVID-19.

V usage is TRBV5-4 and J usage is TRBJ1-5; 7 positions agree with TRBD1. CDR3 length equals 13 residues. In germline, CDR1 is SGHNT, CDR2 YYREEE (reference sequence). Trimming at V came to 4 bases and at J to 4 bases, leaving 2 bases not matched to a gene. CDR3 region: CASSQQGNQPQHF. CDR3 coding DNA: TGTGCCAGCAGCCAACAGGGGAATCAGCCCCAGCATTTT.

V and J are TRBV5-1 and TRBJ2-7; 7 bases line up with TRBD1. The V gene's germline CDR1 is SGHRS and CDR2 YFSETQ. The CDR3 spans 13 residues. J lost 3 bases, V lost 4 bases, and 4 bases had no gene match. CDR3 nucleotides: TGCGCCAGCAGCACGGACAGGTTCTACGAGCAGTACTTC. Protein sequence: CASSTDRFYEQYF.

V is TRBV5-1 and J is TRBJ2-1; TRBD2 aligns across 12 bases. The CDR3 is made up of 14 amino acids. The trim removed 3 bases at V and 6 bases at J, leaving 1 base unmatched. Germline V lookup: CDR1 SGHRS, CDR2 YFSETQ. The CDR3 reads CASSWTSGANEQFF. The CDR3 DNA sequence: TGCGCCAGCAGCTGGACTAGCGGGGCCAATGAGCAGTTCTTC.

Here the CDR3 reads CASSLGLAGGQGDTQYF. In DNA, the CDR3 is TGTGCCAGCAGCTTAGGGTTAGCCGGGGGGCAGGGAGATACGCAGTATTTT. This sequence joins TRBV13 and TRBJ2-3, with D possibly being TRBD2 (7 bases). The CDR3 has 17 residues. Germline lookup yields CDR1 PRHDT and CDR2 FYEKMQ (reference sequence). V was cut by 0 bases and J by 5 bases, with 18 bases left in between.

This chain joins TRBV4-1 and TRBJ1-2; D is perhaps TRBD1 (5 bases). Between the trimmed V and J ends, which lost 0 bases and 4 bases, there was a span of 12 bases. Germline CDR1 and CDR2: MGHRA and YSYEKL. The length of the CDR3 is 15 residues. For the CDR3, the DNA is TGCGCCAGCAGCCAAGAAAGACAGCAGATCTATGGCTACACCTTC. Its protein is CASSQERQQIYGYTF.

CDR3 region: CASSSRHRETDTQYF. Here the CDR3 DNA reads TGTGCCAGCAGCTCCCGGCACAGGGAAACAGATACGCAGTATTTT. The chain links TRBV7-2 to TRBJ2-3; the D gene is possibly TRBD1 (6 bases). This CDR3 has 15 amino acids. The V end was cut by 4 bases, the J end by 3 bases, with 14 bases between. The V gene's germline CDR1 is SGHTA and CDR2 FQGNSA.

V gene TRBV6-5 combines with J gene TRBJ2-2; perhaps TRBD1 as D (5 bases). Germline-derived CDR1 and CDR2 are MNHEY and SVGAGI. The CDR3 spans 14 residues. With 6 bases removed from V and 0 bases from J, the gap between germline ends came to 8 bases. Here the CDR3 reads CASRWGTNTGELFF. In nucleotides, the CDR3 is TGTGCCAGCAGGTGGGGCACGAACACCGGGGAGCTGTTTTTT.

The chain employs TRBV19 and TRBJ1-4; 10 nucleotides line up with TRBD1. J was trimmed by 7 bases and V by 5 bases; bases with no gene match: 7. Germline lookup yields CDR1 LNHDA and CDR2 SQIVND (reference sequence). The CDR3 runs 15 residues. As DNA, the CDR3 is TGTGCCAGTAGTGTCCCGGGACAGGGGCGTGAAAAACTGTTTTTT. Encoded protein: CASSVPGQGREKLFF.